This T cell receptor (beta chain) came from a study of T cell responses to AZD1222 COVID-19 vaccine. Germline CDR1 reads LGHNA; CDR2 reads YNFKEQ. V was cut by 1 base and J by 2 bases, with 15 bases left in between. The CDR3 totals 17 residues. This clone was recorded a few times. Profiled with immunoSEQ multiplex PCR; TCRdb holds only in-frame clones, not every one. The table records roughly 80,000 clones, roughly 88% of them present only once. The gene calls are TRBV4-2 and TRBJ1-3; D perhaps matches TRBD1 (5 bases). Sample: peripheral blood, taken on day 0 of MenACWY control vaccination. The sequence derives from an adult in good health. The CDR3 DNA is TGTGCCAGCAGCCAAGGGGTCAGGGAAAGAACTGGAAACACCATATATTTT. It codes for CASSQGVRERTGNTIYF.